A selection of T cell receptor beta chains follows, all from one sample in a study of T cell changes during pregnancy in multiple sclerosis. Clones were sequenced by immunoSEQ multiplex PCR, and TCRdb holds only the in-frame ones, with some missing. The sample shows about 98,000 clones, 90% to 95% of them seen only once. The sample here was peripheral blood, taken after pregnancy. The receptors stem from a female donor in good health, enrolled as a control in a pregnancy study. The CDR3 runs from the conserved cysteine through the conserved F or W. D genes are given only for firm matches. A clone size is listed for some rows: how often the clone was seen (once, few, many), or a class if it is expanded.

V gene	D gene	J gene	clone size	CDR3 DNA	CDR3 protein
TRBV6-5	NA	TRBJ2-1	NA	TGTGCCAGCAGGGCTCTCAACCGCGAGCAGTTCTTC	CASRALNREQFF
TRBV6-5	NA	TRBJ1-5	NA	TGTGCCAGCAGGGGGCTAAATCAGCCCCAGCATTTT	CASRGLNQPQHF
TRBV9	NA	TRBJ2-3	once	TGTGCCAGCAGCGTAACGGAGGGTACGCAGTATTTT	CASSVTEGTQYF
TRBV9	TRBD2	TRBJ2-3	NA	TGTGCCAGCAGCGTATCGAGCGGGGGGCTGACAGATACGCAGTATTTT	CASSVSSGGLTDTQYF
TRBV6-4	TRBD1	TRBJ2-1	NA	TGTGCCAGCAGTTGGACAGGGGAGGGGAATGAGCAGTTCTTC	CASSWTGEGNEQFF
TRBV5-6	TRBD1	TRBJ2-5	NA	TGTGCCAGCAGCCCCGACAGGGGACTTCAAGAGACCCAGTACTTC	CASSPDRGLQETQYF
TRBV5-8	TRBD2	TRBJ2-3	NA	TGTGCCAGCAGCTTCGGGACTAGCGGATACACAGATACGCAGTATTTT	CASSFGTSGYTDTQYF
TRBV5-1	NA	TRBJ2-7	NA	TGCGCCAGCAGCCACTCGGGGGCGGGAGAGAACGAGCAGTACTTC	CASSHSGAGENEQYF
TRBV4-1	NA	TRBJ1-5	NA	TGCGCCAGCAGCCGAGGACTGGGCAATCAGCCCCAGCATTTT	CASSRGLGNQPQHF
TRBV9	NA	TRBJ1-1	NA	TGTGCCAGCAGCGCTTCACCCCAACAAGAAGCTTTCTTT	CASSASPQQEAFF
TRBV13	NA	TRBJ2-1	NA	TGTGCCAGCAGCTTCAGCAATGAGCAGTTCTTC	CASSFSNEQFF
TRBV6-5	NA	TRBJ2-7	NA	TGTGCCAGCAGACTTTACCTATACGAGCAGTACTTC	CASRLYLYEQYF
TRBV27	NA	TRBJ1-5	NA	TGTGCCAGCAGTTTAGGGCAGAATCAGCCCCAGCATTTT	CASSLGQNQPQHF
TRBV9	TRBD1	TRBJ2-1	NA	TGTGCCAGCAGCGTAGCGAAGGGACAGGGTTTGAATGAGCAGTTCTTC	CASSVAKGQGLNEQFF
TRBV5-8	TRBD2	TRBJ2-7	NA	TGTGCCAGCAGCCCAGGGACGTCGAGCGGGAGTAGCAACGAGCAGTACTTC	CASSPGTSSGSSNEQYF
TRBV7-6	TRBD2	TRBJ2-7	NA	TGTGCCAGCAGCCCGATTTCTAGCGGGAACTCCTACGAGCAGTACTTC	CASSPISSGNSYEQYF
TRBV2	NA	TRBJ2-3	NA	TGTGCCAGCAGCGGGGGACCTAATACGCAGTATTTT	CASSGGPNTQYF
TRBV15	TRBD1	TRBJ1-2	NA	TGTGCCACCAGCCCCCAGCGCGGACAGGGTAATGATGGCTACACCTTC	CATSPQRGQGNDGYTF